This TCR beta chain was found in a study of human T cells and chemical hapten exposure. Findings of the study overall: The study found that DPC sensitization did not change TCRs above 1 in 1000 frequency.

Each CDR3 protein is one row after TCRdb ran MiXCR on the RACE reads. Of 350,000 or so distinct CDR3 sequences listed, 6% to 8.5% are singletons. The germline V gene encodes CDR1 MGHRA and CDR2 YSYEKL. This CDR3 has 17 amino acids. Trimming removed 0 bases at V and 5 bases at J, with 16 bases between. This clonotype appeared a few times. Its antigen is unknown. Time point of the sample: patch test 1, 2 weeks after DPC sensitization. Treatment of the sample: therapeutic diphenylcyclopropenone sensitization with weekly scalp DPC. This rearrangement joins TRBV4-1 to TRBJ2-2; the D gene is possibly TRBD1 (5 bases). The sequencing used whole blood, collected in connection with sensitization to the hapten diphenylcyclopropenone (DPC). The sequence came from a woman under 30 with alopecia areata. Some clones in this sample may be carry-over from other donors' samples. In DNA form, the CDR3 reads TGCGCCAGCAGCCAAGAAATGGCAGGGCGCGAAACCGGGGAGCTGTTTTTT. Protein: CASSQEMAGRETGELFF.